A selection of T cell receptor beta chains follows, all from one sample in a study. TCRdb reanalysed the 5' RACE reads using MiXCR and keeps one entry per CDR3 protein. The profile shows about 41,000 distinct CDR3 sequences, approximately 31% of them singletons. Material for sequencing was memory CD4+ T cells sorted from a lymph node. The origin of the receptors is a female donor with breast cancer. CDR3s include the opening cysteine and the closing phenylalanine or tryptophan. A D gene is named only where the DNA matches it firmly. Clone size is given for some rows only: seen once, a few or many times, or a class if the clone is expanded.

TRBJ2-1	TRBD1	TRBV7-6	many	TGTGCCAGCAGCAATTGGGACAGAGGATCCTACAATGAGCAGTTCTTC	CASSNWDRGSYNEQFF
TRBJ1-5	-	TRBV29-1	medium-sized	TGCAGCGTTGGTTCGGACAGCCTCAATCAGCCCCAGCATTTT	CSVGSDSLNQPQHF
TRBJ2-3	-	TRBV10-3	-	TGTGCCATCAGTATAGAAACAAGCACAGATACGCAGTATTTT	CAISIETSTDTQYF
TRBJ2-2	TRBD2	TRBV20-1	medium-sized	TGCAGTGCTGGGACTAGCCCCCACGGCGGGGAGCTGTTTTTT	CSAGTSPHGGELFF
TRBJ2-5	-	TRBV9	many	TGTGCCAGCAGCGTAACCCCTAGCCCCCGAGGCGAGACCCAGTACTTC	CASSVTPSPRGETQYF
TRBJ2-6	-	TRBV7-3	-	TGTGCCAGCAGCCAACCGCGGGACGGGAGTCGCTCTGGGGCCAACGTCCTGACTTTC	CASSQPRDGSRSGANVLTF
TRBJ2-7	-	TRBV30	once	TGTGCCTGGAGTGTAATCGGATACGAGCAGTACTTC	CAWSVIGYEQYF
TRBJ1-1	-	TRBV3-1	few	TGTGCCAGCAGCCAAGATCTCATAGGGGAGACTGAAGCTTTCTTT	CASSQDLIGETEAFF
TRBJ2-7	TRBD2	TRBV10-2	-	TGCGCCAGCAAGAGACTAGCGGATGAGCAGTACTTC	CASKRLADEQYF
TRBJ1-4	-	TRBV6-2/TRBV6-3	-	TGTGCCAGCAGTTACTGGGCAACTAATGAAAAACTGTTTTTT	CASSYWATNEKLFF
TRBJ2-1	-	TRBV12-3/TRBV12-4	few	TGTGCCAGCAGTTCTAGGCTCCTCTCCTACAATGAGCAGTTCTTC	CASSSRLLSYNEQFF